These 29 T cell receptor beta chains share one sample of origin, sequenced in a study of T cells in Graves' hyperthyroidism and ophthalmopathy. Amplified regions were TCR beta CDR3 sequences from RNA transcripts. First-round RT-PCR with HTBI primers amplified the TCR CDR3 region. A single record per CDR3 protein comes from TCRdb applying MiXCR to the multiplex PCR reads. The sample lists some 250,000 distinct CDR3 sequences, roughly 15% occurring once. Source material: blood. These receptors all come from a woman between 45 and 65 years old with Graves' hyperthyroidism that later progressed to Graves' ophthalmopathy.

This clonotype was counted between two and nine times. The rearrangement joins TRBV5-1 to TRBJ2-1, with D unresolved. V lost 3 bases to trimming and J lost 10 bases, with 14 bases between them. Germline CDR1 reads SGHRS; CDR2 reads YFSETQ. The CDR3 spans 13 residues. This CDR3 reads CASSYARLDEQFF. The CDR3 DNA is TGCGCCAGCAGCTATGCCAGACTGGACGAGCAGTTCTTC.

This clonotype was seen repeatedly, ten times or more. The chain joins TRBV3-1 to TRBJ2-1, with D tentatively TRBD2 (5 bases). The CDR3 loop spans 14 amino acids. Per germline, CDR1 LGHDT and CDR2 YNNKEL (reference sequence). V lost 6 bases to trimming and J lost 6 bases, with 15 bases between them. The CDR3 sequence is CASSSSRSSNEQFF. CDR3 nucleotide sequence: TGTGCCAGCAGTTCTAGCAGATCTAGCAATGAGCAGTTCTTC.

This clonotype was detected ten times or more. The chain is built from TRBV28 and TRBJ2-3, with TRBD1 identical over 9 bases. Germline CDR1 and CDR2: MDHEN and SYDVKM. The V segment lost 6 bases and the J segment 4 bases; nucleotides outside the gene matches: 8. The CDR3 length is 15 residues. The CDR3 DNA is TGTGCCAGCAGCCCCCGTGGACAGGGGCCAGATACGCAGTATTTT. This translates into CASSPRGQGPDTQYF.

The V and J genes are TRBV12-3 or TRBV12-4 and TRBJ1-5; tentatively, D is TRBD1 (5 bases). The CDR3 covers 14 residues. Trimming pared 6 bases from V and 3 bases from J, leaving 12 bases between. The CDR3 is CASRTRGYNQPQHF. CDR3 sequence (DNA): TGTGCCAGCAGGACAAGGGGCTACAATCAGCCCCAGCATTTT.

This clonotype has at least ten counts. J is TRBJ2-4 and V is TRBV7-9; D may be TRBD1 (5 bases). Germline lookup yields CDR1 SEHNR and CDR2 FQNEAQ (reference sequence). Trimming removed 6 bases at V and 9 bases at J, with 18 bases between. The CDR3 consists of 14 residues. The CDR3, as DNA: TGTGCCAGCAGGAAGGGGCTACCTGAAGGCATTCAGTACTTC. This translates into CASRKGLPEGIQYF. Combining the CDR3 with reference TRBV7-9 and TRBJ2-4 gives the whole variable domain DTGVSQNPRHKITKRGQNVTFRCDPISEHNRLYWYRQTLGQGPEFLTYFQNEAQLEKSRLLSDRFSAERPKGSFSTLEIQRTEQGDSAMYLCASRKGLPEGIQYFGAGTRLSVL.

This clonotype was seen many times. CDR3 region: CASSPAKAGGYEQYF. CDR3 nucleotide sequence: TGTGCCAGCAGTCCCGCCAAAGCGGGAGGTTACGAGCAGTACTTC. The genes are TRBV28 and TRBJ2-7, with 9 positions matching TRBD2. The CDR3 spans 15 residues. The germline V gene has CDR1 MDHEN and CDR2 SYDVKM. With 5 bases clipped from V and 4 bases from J, the junction kept 9 bases outside the gene matches.

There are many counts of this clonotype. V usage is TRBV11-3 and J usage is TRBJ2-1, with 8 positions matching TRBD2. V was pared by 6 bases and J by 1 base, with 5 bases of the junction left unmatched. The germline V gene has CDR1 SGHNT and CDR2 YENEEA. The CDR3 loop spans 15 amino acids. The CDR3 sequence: CASSPRGASYNEQFF. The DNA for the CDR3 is TGTGCCAGCAGTCCGCGGGGGGCTTCCTACAATGAGCAGTTCTTC.

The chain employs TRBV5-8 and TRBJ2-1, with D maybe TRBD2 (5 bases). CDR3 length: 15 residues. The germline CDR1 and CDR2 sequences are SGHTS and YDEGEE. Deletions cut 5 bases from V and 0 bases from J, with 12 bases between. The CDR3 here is CASRSLGASYNEQFF. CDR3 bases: TGTGCCAGCAGATCGCTGGGAGCCTCCTACAATGAGCAGTTCTTC.

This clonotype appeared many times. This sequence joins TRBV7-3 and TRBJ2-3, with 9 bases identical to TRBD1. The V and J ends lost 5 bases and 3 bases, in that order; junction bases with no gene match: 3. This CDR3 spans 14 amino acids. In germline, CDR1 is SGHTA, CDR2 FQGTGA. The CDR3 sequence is CASSVQGATDTQYF. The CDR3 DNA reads TGTGCCAGCAGCGTACAGGGGGCAACAGATACGCAGTATTTT.

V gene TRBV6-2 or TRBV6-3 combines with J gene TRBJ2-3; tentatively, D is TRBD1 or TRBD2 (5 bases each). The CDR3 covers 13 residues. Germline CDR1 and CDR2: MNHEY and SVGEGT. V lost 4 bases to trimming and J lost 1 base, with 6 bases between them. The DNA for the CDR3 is TGTGCCAGCAGTTGGGGACGCACAGATACGCAGTATTTT. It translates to CASSWGRTDTQYF.

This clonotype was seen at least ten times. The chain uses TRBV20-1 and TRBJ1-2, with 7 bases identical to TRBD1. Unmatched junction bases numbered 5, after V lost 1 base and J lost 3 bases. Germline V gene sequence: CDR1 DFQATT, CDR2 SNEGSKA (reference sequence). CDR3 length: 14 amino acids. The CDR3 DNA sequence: TGCAGTGCTAGAGCAGGGGGGAGAGACTATGGCTACACCTTC. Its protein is CSARAGGRDYGYTF.

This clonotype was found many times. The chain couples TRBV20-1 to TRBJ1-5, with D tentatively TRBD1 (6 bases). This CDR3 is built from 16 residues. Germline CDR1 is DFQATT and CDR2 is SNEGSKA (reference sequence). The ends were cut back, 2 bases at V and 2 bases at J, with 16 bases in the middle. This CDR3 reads CSARRGAWRGNQPQHF. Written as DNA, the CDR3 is TGCAGTGCTAGAAGGGGGGCGTGGAGGGGCAATCAGCCCCAGCATTTT.

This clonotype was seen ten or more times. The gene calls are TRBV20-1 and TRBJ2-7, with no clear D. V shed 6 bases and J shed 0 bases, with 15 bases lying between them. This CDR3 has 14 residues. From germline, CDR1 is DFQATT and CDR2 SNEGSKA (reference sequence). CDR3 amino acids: CSASISWASYEQYF. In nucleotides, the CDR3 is TGCAGTGCATCAATAAGTTGGGCCTCCTACGAGCAGTACTTC.

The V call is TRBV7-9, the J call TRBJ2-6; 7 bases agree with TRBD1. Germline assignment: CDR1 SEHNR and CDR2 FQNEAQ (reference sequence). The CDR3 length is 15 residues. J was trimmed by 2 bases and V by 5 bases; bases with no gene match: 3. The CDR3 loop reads CASSPDRAGANVLTF. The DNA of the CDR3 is TGTGCCAGCAGCCCAGACAGGGCTGGGGCCAACGTCCTGACTTTC. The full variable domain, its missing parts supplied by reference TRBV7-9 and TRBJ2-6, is DTGVSQNPRHKITKRGQNVTFRCDPISEHNRLYWYRQTLGQGPEFLTYFQNEAQLEKSRLLSDRFSAERPKGSFSTLEIQRTEQGDSAMYLCASSPDRAGANVLTFGAGSRLTVL.

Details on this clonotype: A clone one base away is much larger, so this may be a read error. CDR3 nucleotide sequence: TGTGCCAGCAGCTTAGATTTTGGATATGGCAGGGGCCTTGAAGCTTTCTTT. Residues: CASSLDFGYGRGLEAFF. This rearrangement joins TRBV7-9 to TRBJ1-1, with D maybe TRBD1 (6 bases). The V gene's germline CDR1 is SEHNR and CDR2 FQNEAQ (reference sequence). Deletions cut 1 base from V and 7 bases from J, with 22 bases between. The CDR3 is 17 residues long.

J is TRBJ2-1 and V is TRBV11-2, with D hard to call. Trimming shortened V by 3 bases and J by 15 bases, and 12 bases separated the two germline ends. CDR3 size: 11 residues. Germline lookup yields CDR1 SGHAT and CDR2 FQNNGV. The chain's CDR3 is CASSFAFTWFF. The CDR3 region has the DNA TGTGCCAGCAGCTTCGCCTTCACGTGGTTCTTC. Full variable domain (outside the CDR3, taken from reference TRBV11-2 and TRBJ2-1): EAGVAQSPRYKIIEKRQSVAFWCNPISGHATLYWYQQILGQGPKLLIQFQNNGVVDDSQLPKDRFSAERLKGVDSTLKIQPAKLEDSAVYLCASSFAFTWFFGPGTRLTVL.

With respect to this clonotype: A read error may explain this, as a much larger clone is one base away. Written as DNA, the CDR3 is TGTGCCAGCAGTTGGACTAGTCTCTACGAGCAGTACTTC. This translates into CASSWTSLYEQYF. The chain couples TRBV12-3 or TRBV12-4 to TRBJ2-7, with TRBD2 identical over 7 bases. This CDR3 is built from 13 residues. The ends lost 4 bases at V and 3 bases at J; junction bases unmatched: 3.

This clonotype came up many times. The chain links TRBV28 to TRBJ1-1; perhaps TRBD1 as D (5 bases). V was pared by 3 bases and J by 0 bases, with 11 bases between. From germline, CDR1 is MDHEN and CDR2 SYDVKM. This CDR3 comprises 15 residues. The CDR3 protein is CASSLTRAMNTEAFF. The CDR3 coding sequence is TGTGCCAGCAGTTTGACCAGGGCCATGAACACTGAAGCTTTCTTT.

In DNA form, the CDR3 reads TGCGCCAGCAGCTTGGATGGGACCCCTAATCAGCCCCAGCATTTT. As protein: CASSLDGTPNQPQHF. The rearrangement links TRBV5-1 to TRBJ1-5; maybe TRBD1 (5 bases). CDR1 and CDR2 from the germline V gene are SGHRS and YFSETQ. The CDR3 runs 15 residues. With 0 bases removed from V and 4 bases from J, the gap between germline ends came to 11 bases.

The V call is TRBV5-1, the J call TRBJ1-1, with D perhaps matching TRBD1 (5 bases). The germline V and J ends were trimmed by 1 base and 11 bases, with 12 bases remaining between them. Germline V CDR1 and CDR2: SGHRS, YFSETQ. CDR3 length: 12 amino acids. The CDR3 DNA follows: TGCGCCAGCAGCTTGATCGGCAGGGAGGCTTTCTTT. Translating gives CASSLIGREAFF.

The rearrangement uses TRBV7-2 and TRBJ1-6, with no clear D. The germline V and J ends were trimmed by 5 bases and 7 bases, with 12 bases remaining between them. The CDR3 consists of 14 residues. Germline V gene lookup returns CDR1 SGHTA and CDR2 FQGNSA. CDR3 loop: CASSLRGSNSPLHF. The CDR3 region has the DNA TGTGCCAGCAGCCTCCGGGGTTCCAATTCACCCCTCCACTTT.

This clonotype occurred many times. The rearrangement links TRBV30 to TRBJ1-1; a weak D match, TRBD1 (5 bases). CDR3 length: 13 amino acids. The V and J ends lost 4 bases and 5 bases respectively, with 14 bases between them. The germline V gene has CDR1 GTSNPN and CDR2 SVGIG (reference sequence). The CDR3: CAWTPGLVTEAFF. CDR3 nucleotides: TGTGCCTGGACCCCAGGGTTAGTAACTGAAGCTTTCTTT.

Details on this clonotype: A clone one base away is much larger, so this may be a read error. The CDR3 reads CAGIGGGNQPQHF. The CDR3 DNA reads as TGTGCCGGCATTGGGGGCGGCAATCAGCCCCAGCATTTT. V is TRBV28 and J is TRBJ1-5, with D perhaps TRBD1 (6 bases). The V end was cut by 11 bases, the J end by 2 bases, with 13 bases between. The CDR3 consists of 13 residues. Germline-derived CDR1 and CDR2 are MDHEN and SYDVKM.

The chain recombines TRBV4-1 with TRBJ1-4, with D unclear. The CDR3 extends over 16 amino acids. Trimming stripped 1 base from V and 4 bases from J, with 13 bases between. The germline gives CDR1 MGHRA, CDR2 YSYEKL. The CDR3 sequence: CASSQVQLGGNEKLFF. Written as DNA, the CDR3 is TGCGCCAGCAGCCAAGTCCAGCTTGGCGGTAATGAAAAACTGTTTTTT.

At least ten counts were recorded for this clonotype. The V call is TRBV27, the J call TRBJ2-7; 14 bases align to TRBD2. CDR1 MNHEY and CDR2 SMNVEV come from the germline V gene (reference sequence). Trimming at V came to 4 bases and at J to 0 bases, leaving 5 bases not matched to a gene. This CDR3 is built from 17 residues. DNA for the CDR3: TGTGCCAGCAGTTCCGGACTAGCGGGAGGACCCTCCTACGAGCAGTACTTC. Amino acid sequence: CASSSGLAGGPSYEQYF.

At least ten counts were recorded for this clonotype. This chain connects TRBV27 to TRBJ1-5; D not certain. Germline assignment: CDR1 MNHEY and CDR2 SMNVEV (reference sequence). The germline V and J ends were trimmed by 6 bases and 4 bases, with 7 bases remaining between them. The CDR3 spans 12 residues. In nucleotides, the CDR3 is TGTGCCAGCAGCCGAGTAAATCAGCCCCAGCATTTT. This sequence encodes CASSRVNQPQHF.

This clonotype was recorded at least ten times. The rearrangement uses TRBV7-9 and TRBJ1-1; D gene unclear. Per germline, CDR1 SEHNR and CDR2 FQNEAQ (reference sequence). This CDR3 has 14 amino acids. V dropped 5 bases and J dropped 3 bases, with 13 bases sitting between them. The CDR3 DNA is TGTGCCAGCAGCACGCAACTGAGGGACACTGAAGCTTTCTTT. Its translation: CASSTQLRDTEAFF.

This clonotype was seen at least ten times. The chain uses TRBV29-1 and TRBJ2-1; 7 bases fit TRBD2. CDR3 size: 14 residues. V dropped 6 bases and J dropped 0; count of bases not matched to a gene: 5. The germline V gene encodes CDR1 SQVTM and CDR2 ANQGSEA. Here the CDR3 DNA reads TGCAGCGTCCGGGGGGTGGGCTCCTACAATGAGCAGTTCTTC. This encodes CSVRGVGSYNEQFF.

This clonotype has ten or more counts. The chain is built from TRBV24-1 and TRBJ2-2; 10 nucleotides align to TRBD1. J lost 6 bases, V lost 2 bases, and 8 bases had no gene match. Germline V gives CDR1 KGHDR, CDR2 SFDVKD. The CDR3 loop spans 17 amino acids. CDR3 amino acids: CATSDSSRDRGAGELFF. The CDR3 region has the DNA TGTGCCACCAGTGATTCATCCCGGGACAGGGGTGCCGGGGAGCTGTTTTTT.